This T cell receptor beta chain appears in the sequencing data of a study of blood T cells in healthy people across ages. Study conclusions and caveats: Naive T cell percentage strongly correlated with TCR beta diversity. Per million T cells, TCR beta diversity dropped roughly linearly as age increased.

A few counts support this clonotype. Antigen unknown. For the second PCR, which ran for roughly 6 to 12 cycles, a sample-barcoded 5' primer and a J-beta primer mix were used. TCRdb processed the 5' RACE reads anew with MiXCR; each CDR3 protein has one entry. The table includes 1.5 million or so distinct CDR3 sequences, roughly two fifths detected once. Russia was home to the donors, healthy Caucasian individuals aged roughly 6 to 90. Total RNA extraction produced at least 5 micrograms (per sample) for the study. V shed 3 bases and J shed 4 bases, with 11 bases lying between them. The germline CDR1 and CDR2 sequences are SGHRS and YFSETQ. This CDR3 has 14 residues.

Sample: blood. The chain joins TRBV5-1 to TRBJ2-1, with D tentatively TRBD1 (6 bases). This clonotype was sampled from a woman aged 18-35 years in good health. In DNA, the CDR3 is TGCGCCAGCAGCTACCCGGACAGATACAATGAGCAGTTCTTC. Translating it yields CASSYPDRYNEQFF.